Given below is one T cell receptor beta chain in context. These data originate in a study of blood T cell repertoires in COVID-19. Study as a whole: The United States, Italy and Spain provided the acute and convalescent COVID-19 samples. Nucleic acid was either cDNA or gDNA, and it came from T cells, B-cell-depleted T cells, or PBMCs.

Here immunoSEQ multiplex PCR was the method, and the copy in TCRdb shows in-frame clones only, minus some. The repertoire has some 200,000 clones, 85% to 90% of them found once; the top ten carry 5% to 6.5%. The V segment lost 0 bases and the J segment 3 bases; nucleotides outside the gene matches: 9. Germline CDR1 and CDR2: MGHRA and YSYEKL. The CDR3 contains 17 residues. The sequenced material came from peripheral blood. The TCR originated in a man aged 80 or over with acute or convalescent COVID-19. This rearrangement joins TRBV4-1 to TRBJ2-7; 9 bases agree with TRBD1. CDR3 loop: CASSQDPWGQGIYEQYF. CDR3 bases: TGCGCCAGCAGCCAAGATCCTTGGGGACAGGGAATCTACGAGCAGTACTTC.